These 9 T cell receptor beta chains came from one sample sequenced in a study of T cell repertoires in cytomegalovirus infection. TCRdb fed the reads into MiXCR, producing one record per CDR3 protein. This sample has under 200,000 distinct CDR3 sequences, with more than 9% found just once. The sample comprised PBMCs. These receptor sequences come from a human donor in good health (CMV status not recorded). Some clones in this sample may be carry-over from other donors' samples.

This clonotype has ten or more counts. J is TRBJ1-1 and V is TRBV11-2, with a tentative D call TRBD1 (6 bases). CDR3 size: 15 residues. The germline gives CDR1 SGHAT, CDR2 FQNNGV. Between the trimmed V and J ends, which lost 1 base and 1 base, there was a span of 10 bases. CDR3 coding DNA: TGTGCCAGCAGCTTAGGGGGGGGCTGGAACACTGAAGCTTTCTTT. It specifies CASSLGGGWNTEAFF.

This clonotype has ten or more counts. The V gene is TRBV28, the J gene TRBJ2-7, with 8 bases lining up with TRBD2. Germline V gene data show CDR1 as MDHEN and CDR2 as SYDVKM. Trimming cost V 3 bases and J 4 bases; bases outside gene matches: 5. The CDR3 extends over 14 amino acids. CDR3 nucleotide sequence: TGTGCCAGCAGTTTTCTTAGCGGGATGTACGAGCAGTACTTC. It is translated as CASSFLSGMYEQYF.

This clonotype was observed a single time. A clone one base away is much larger, so this may be a read error. CDR3 in DNA: TGTGCCACCAGTGCTTCAGGGGACGAGCAGTACTTC. Protein product: CATSASGDEQYF. This rearrangement joins TRBV24-1 to TRBJ2-7; possibly TRBD1 for D (6 bases). The CDR3 extends over 12 amino acids. From germline, CDR1 is KGHDR and CDR2 SFDVKD. Deletions cut 5 bases from V and 5 bases from J, with 9 bases between.

At least ten counts were recorded for this clonotype. The rearrangement joins TRBV7-2 to TRBJ2-3, with 11 positions matching TRBD1. The J segment lost 6 bases and the V segment lost 8 bases, leaving 4 bases of the junction unmatched. The CDR3 covers 13 residues. Germline V lookup: CDR1 SGHTA, CDR2 FQGNSA. The CDR3 reads CASSGQGADTQYF. The DNA of the CDR3 is TGTGCCAGCTCCGGACAGGGGGCGGATACGCAGTATTTT.

The chain has TRBV7-2 and TRBJ1-2; 10 nucleotides agree with TRBD1. Germline V gene data show CDR1 as SGHTA and CDR2 as FQGNSA. This CDR3 contains 15 residues. The V segment lost 4 bases and the J segment 7 bases; nucleotides outside the gene matches: 9. CDR3 sequence (DNA): TGTGCCAGCAGCTCGACGACAGGGGGCGTAGGTGGCTACACCTTC. It encodes CASSSTTGGVGGYTF.

Only a few counts were recorded for this clonotype. At one end the junction does not follow the germline gene, possibly because of a read error. The genes are TRBV20-1 and TRBJ2-3; 7 bases fit TRBD2. This CDR3 has 15 residues. Germline lookup yields CDR1 DFQATT and CDR2 SNEGSKA (reference sequence). The chain's CDR3 is CSAKFSGLSTDTQYF. DNA for the CDR3: TGCAGCGCTAAATTTAGCGGGCTTAGCACAGATACGCAGTATTTT.

Many counts were recorded for this clonotype. This chain joins TRBV7-2 and TRBJ2-3; D possibly corresponds to TRBD1 (6 bases). V lost 5 bases and J 0 bases, leaving 12 bases between the germline ends. CDR1 and CDR2 from the germline V gene are SGHTA and FQGNSA. The CDR3 length is 15 residues. The CDR3 sequence: CASSQQGSSTDTQYF. For the CDR3, the DNA is TGTGCCAGCAGCCAACAGGGTTCTAGCACAGATACGCAGTATTTT.

The rearrangement links TRBV11-1 to TRBJ2-2; tentative D call: TRBD1 (5 bases). V was trimmed by 5 bases and J by 2 bases, leaving 12 bases between them. From germline, CDR1 is SGHAT and CDR2 FQDESV (reference sequence). CDR3 length: 15 amino acids. The CDR3 DNA is TGTGCCAGCAGCCCCCGGACACGTAACACCGGGGAGCTGTTTTTT. It is translated as CASSPRTRNTGELFF.

This clonotype was found many times. This chain joins TRBV7-2 and TRBJ2-5; unclear D gene. The V end was cut by 3 bases, the J end by 5 bases, with 4 bases between. Germline loops: CDR1 SGHTA, CDR2 FQGNSA. CDR3 length: 11 residues. The CDR3 region is CASSFDETQYF. DNA for the CDR3: TGTGCCAGCAGCTTTGATGAGACCCAGTACTTC.